This T cell receptor (beta chain) was documented in a study of blood T cell repertoires in COVID-19. On the study more broadly: Italy, Spain and the United States were the sources of the convalescent and acute COVID-19 samples. PBMCs, B-cell-depleted T cells, or T cells were the source of the cDNA or gDNA that made up the material.

In its sample, this clone was seen once. In the authors' methods: Amplification of reference gene primers was used by the study to estimate nucleated cell counts. The data were produced by immunoSEQ multiplex PCR, yet TCRdb's version contains in-frame clones alone and is incomplete. V, J and clone size were drawn from that table, and D and trimming were deduced from the DNA. The table includes some 97,000 clones, roughly 80% detected once. The trim removed 3 bases at V and 4 bases at J, leaving 5 bases unmatched. CDR1 is SGHNT and CDR2 is YYREEE in the germline V gene (reference sequence). CDR3 size: 15 residues.

The chain links TRBV5-4 to TRBJ1-3; TRBD1 aligns across 9 bases. The clonotype comes from a woman in her 70s with acute or convalescent COVID-19. Sequencing used peripheral blood. CDR3 loop: CASSWDRVAGNTIYF. The DNA of the CDR3 is TGTGCCAGCAGCTGGGACAGGGTCGCGGGAAACACCATATATTTT.